The 21 T cell receptor beta chains in this list originate from one sample, sequenced in a study of PD-L1 blockade in urothelial cancer. Sequenced by immunoSEQ multiplex PCR; TCRdb stores in-frame clones only, minus some. The table has 56,000 or so clones, roughly 86% seen once; the top ten hold under 3%. The sample was PBMCs, taken around atezolizumab (anti-PD-L1) treatment. The origin of the receptors is a man over 45 with urothelial cancer.

This clone was seen a handful of times. The V call is TRBV30, the J call TRBJ2-3; TRBD2 is a possible D gene (5 bases). The CDR3 is made up of 16 amino acids. Germline V lookup: CDR1 GTSNPN, CDR2 SVGIG (reference sequence). V lost 2 bases and J lost 0, with 15 bases in between. The CDR3 region has the DNA TGTGCCTGGAGTCGAAACGACTATCATAGCACAGATACGCAGTATTTT. Translation: CAWSRNDYHSTDTQYF.

The chain couples TRBV19 to TRBJ2-3; weak D call: TRBD1 (6 bases). This CDR3 contains 14 residues. V shed 10 bases and J shed 4 bases, with 18 bases lying between them. Germline assignment: CDR1 LNHDA and CDR2 SQIVND (reference sequence). CDR3 region: CAIRETGFSDTQYF. The CDR3 nucleotides are TGTGCCATTCGTGAAACAGGGTTTTCAGATACGCAGTATTTT.

This clone was detected once. V gene TRBV11-3 combines with J gene TRBJ2-1; weak D call: TRBD2 (6 bases). The CDR3 is 15 residues long. Trimming removed 2 bases from V and 10 bases from J, with 18 bases in between. Germline CDR1 and CDR2: SGHNT and YENEEA. DNA of the CDR3: TGTGCCAGCAGCTTAACCCCGGGACTCTCAAAAGAGCAGTTCTTC. This encodes CASSLTPGLSKEQFF. Complete variable domain (other parts from reference TRBV11-3 and TRBJ2-1): EAGVVQSPRYKIIEKKQPVAFWCNPISGHNTLYWYLQNLGQGPELLIRYENEEAVDDSQLPKDRFSAERLKGVDSTLKIQPAELGDSAVYLCASSLTPGLSKEQFFGPGTRLTVL.

The rearrangement links TRBV2 to TRBJ2-7; 9 nucleotides line up with TRBD2. V lost 4 bases, J lost 2 bases, and 3 bases stayed unmatched. The CDR3 is made up of 14 amino acids. The germline CDR1 and CDR2 sequences are SNHLY and FYNNEI. The chain's CDR3 is CASSGAGGPYEQYF. CDR3 DNA sequence: TGTGCCAGCAGTGGAGCGGGAGGACCCTACGAGCAGTACTTC.

The rearrangement uses TRBV6-6 and TRBJ1-1; D is undetermined. The germline V gene encodes CDR1 MNHNY and CDR2 SVGAGI (reference sequence). V was trimmed by 6 bases and J by 1 base, leaving 18 bases between them. The CDR3 consists of 16 residues. For the CDR3, the DNA is TGTGCCAGCAGGGATACCGGGCGGGGAAAGAACACTGAAGCTTTCTTT. It specifies CASRDTGRGKNTEAFF.

The chain recombines TRBV28 with TRBJ2-7, with 8 bases matching TRBD2. V was clipped by 7 bases and J by 0 bases; unmatched bases: 5. This CDR3 spans 14 amino acids. Germline-derived CDR1 and CDR2 are MDHEN and SYDVKM. The CDR3 here is CASTTSGSSYEQYF. CDR3 nucleotide sequence: TGTGCCAGCACCACTAGCGGAAGCTCCTACGAGCAGTACTTC.

The rearrangement joins TRBV5-1 to TRBJ1-1, with a possible D match to TRBD1 (5 bases). V lost 2 bases and J lost 6, with 11 bases in between. Per germline, CDR1 SGHRS and CDR2 YFSETQ. CDR3 length: 13 residues. The CDR3 reads CASSLTTGAEAFF. The CDR3 bases are TGCGCCAGCAGCTTAACGACGGGGGCTGAAGCTTTCTTT.

The V call is TRBV30, the J call TRBJ1-5, with D perhaps matching TRBD1 (5 bases). This CDR3 is 13 amino acids long. CDR1 and CDR2 from the germline V gene are GTSNPN and SVGIG (reference sequence). Trimming shortened V by 3 bases and J by 1 base, and 7 bases separated the two germline ends. CDR3 loop: CAWSGGSNQPQHF. CDR3 DNA sequence: TGTGCCTGGAGCGGGGGGAGCAATCAGCCCCAGCATTTT.

This sequence joins TRBV13 and TRBJ1-6, with D possibly matching TRBD1 (6 bases). V shed 5 bases and J shed 9 bases, with 14 bases lying between them. Looked up from germline, CDR1 is PRHDT and CDR2 is FYEKMQ (reference sequence). The CDR3 contains 14 residues. The CDR3 loop is CASSRTAGRSPLHF. For the CDR3, the DNA is TGTGCCAGCAGCCGGACAGCGGGGCGTTCACCCCTCCACTTT.

The chain uses TRBV28 and TRBJ2-7; TRBD1 matches at 8 bases. With 10 bases clipped from V and 5 bases from J, the junction kept 10 bases outside the gene matches. Germline V gene sequence: CDR1 MDHEN, CDR2 SYDVKM. The CDR3 extends over 13 amino acids. This chain's CDR3 is CAMSGTGNHEQYF. Here the CDR3 DNA reads TGTGCCATGTCCGGGACAGGTAACCACGAGCAGTACTTC.

The J gene is TRBJ2-7, the V gene TRBV19; a weak D match, TRBD1 (6 bases). V dropped 2 bases and J dropped 1 base, with 9 bases sitting between them. Germline CDR1 and CDR2: LNHDA and SQIVND (reference sequence). This CDR3 region has 14 residues. The CDR3 region is CASSITQGSYEQYF. CDR3 DNA sequence: TGTGCCAGTAGTATAACGCAGGGGTCCTACGAGCAGTACTTC.

The chain recombines TRBV11-2 with TRBJ1-1; TRBD1 aligns across 8 bases. The CDR3 consists of 16 residues. Trimming cost V 5 bases and J 0 bases; bases outside gene matches: 8. CDR1 SGHAT and CDR2 FQNNGV come from the germline V gene. The CDR3 protein is CASSPGQVLMNTEAFF. The CDR3 DNA reads TGTGCCAGCAGCCCGGGACAGGTGCTTATGAACACTGAAGCTTTCTTT.

In its sample, this clone was seen a few times. The rearrangement joins TRBV2 to TRBJ2-3; 7 bases map to TRBD1. CDR1 is SNHLY and CDR2 is FYNNEI in the germline V gene. CDR3 length: 15 residues. V gave up 6 bases and J gave up 4 bases; unmatched junction bases: 10. The CDR3 DNA sequence: TGTGCCAGCAGGGGGACAGATCAGCGCGCAGATACGCAGTATTTT. This codes for CASRGTDQRADTQYF.

The gene calls are TRBV28 and TRBJ2-1, with TRBD2 identical over 10 bases. This CDR3 has 14 residues. The V gene end was trimmed by 6 bases and the J gene end by 7 bases; junction bases not matched to a gene: 6. Per the germline V gene, CDR1 is MDHEN and CDR2 is SYDVKM. CDR3 nucleotide sequence: TGTGCCAGCAGCGGAGCGGGAGGGGGGAATGAGCAGTTCTTC. It is translated as CASSGAGGGNEQFF.

V and J are TRBV15 and TRBJ2-6; maybe TRBD1 (5 bases). The CDR3 sequence is 21 residues long. Trimming shortened V by 0 bases and J by 2 bases, and 23 bases separated the two germline ends. Per the germline V gene, CDR1 is LNHNV and CDR2 is YYDKDF (reference sequence). CDR3 nucleotides: TGTGCCACCAGCAGAGACATTGGGTGGCGATCGGACATTCCTGGGGCCAACGTCCTGACTTTC. It encodes CATSRDIGWRSDIPGANVLTF.

J is TRBJ2-6 and V is TRBV5-1; 7 bases map to TRBD2. Unmatched junction bases numbered 16, after V lost 4 bases and J lost 0 bases. The CDR3 runs 20 residues. Looked up from germline, CDR1 is SGHRS and CDR2 is YFSETQ. The CDR3 coding sequence is TGCGCCAGCAGCAAGCGGAGTGGGGCTAGCGGTAGCTCTGGGGCCAACGTCCTGACTTTC. Residues: CASSKRSGASGSSGANVLTF.

The V call is TRBV6-1, the J call TRBJ1-1; possible D gene TRBD1, 5 bases. The germline CDR1 and CDR2 sequences are MNHNS and SASEGT. The CDR3 sequence is 14 residues long. V was cut by 5 bases and J by 2 bases, with 12 bases left in between. CDR3 residues: CASSFGGVNTEAFF. The CDR3 DNA is TGTGCCAGCAGTTTTGGGGGGGTAAACACTGAAGCTTTCTTT.

The V call is TRBV7-9, the J call TRBJ1-4; tentative D call: TRBD1 (5 bases). The ends were cut back, 8 bases at V and 7 bases at J, with 11 bases in the middle. Per the germline V gene, CDR1 is SEHNR and CDR2 is FQNEAQ (reference sequence). CDR3 size: 12 residues. The DNA of the CDR3 is TGTGCCAGCTCCCCGGGGGTTGAAAAACTGTTTTTT. It yields the protein CASSPGVEKLFF.

J is TRBJ2-1 and V is TRBV5-1, with TRBD1 matching over 8 bases. CDR1 is SGHRS, CDR2 YFSETQ, per germline. This CDR3 is built from 17 residues. After removal of 0 bases from V and 8 bases from J, the junction contained 13 bases not matched to a gene. The chain's CDR3 is CASSLGVWAGGQDEQFF. The DNA of the CDR3 is TGCGCCAGCAGCTTGGGAGTGTGGGCAGGGGGCCAGGATGAGCAGTTCTTC.

The V call is TRBV9, the J call TRBJ2-2, with a possible D match to TRBD2 (6 bases). This CDR3 is 16 amino acids long. The germline V gene encodes CDR1 SGDLS and CDR2 YYNGEE. Between the trimmed V and J ends, which lost 3 bases and 4 bases, there was a span of 16 bases. The DNA of the CDR3 is TGTGCCAGCAGCGGCGGGGAGCTTATAAGCACCGGGGAGCTGTTTTTT. It encodes CASSGGELISTGELFF.

The chain couples TRBV5-6 to TRBJ1-5; a weak D match, TRBD1 (6 bases). CDR1 SGHDT and CDR2 YYEEEE come from the germline V gene. This CDR3 contains 15 residues. V dropped 4 bases and J dropped 2 bases, with 13 bases sitting between them. The DNA of the CDR3 is TGTGCCAGCAGCCACGGGGGGCTGGGCAATCAGCCCCAGCATTTT. Its translation is CASSHGGLGNQPQHF.